The present T cell receptor (beta chain) was sequenced within a study of PD-1 blockade in classical Hodgkin lymphoma. Study-wide findings and caveats: Before treatment, complete responders showed about the same diversity as newly diagnosed patients.

To note about this clone: Its antigen is undetermined.

Profiling relied on immunoSEQ multiplex PCR, and the TCRdb table lists in-frame clones only, not all of them. The repertoire holds roughly 150,000 clones, with around four fifths as singletons. Every patient had relapsed following autologous stem cell transplantation, and cohorts differed in brentuximab vedotin exposure. Sample: peripheral blood mononuclear cells (PBMCs), taken before the second cycle of nivolumab. This TCR derives from a human donor with classical Hodgkin lymphoma.

For the CDR3, the DNA is TGTGCCAGCAGCCATGCGGGGTGGTCCTTCCTCTCCTACAATGAGCAGTTCTTC. This gives the protein CASSHAGWSFLSYNEQFF. This chain uses TRBV28 with TRBJ2-1; TRBD2 might be the D (6 bases). The germline V gene encodes CDR1 MDHEN and CDR2 SYDVKM. Between the trimmed V and J ends, which lost 6 bases and 0 bases, there was a span of 21 bases. CDR3 size: 18 residues.